This is a list of T cell receptor beta chains from one sample in a study of post-analysis software for immune sequencing data. From the PCR reads, TCRdb called clonotypes with MiXCR, one entry per CDR3 protein. Counted here are some 690,000 distinct CDR3 sequences, about 60% occurring once; the ten biggest clones make up around 11%. Sequencing was performed on blood. The origin of the receptors is a girl under 10 years old with multiple sclerosis. CDR3s include the opening cysteine and the closing phenylalanine or tryptophan. A D gene is named only where the DNA matches it firmly. Clone size is shown for a subset of rows, as once, few, many or a class of expanded clone.

size	V	J	D	DNA	CDR3
.	TRBV12-3/TRBV12-4	TRBJ2-3	.	TGTGCCAGCAGTTTAGGTGCTAGCCCTTCGACAGATACGCAGTATTTT	CASSLGASPSTDTQYF
.	TRBV4-2	TRBJ1-2	.	TGTGCCAGCAGCCAAGGCGCCGTCTCTAACTATGGCTACACCTTC	CASSQGAVSNYGYTF
.	TRBV20-1	TRBJ2-1	TRBD2	TGCAGTGCTAGATCGGGGCGGGAGGGTGCCTACAATGAGCAGTTCTTC	CSARSGREGAYNEQFF
few	TRBV5-1	TRBJ2-1	.	TGCGCCAGCAGCGGGGAGCTTGAGCAGTTCTTC	CASSGELEQFF
few	TRBV12-3/TRBV12-4	TRBJ2-1	TRBD2	TGTGCCAGCAGTTTATCCCGGACTAGCGGGACCTACAATGAGCAGTTCTTC	CASSLSRTSGTYNEQFF
.	TRBV12-3/TRBV12-4	TRBJ2-7	.	TGTGCCAGCAGTCCCCGGGGGCGGAATTCATTCTGCGAGCAGTACTTC	CASSPRGRNSFCEQYF
few	TRBV28	TRBJ2-7	.	TGTGCCAGCAGTCCTCGCCCTTTCCACAATAAAGCCTCCTACGAGCAGTACTTC	CASSPRPFHNKASYEQYF
few	TRBV29-1	TRBJ2-5	TRBD1	TGCAGCGTTGAAGATGGAGGGACAGGGTACCAAGAGACCCAGTACTTC	CSVEDGGTGYQETQYF
few	TRBV12-3/TRBV12-4	TRBJ1-1	.	TGTGCCAGCAGTCCCGGGAAGCTGAACACTGAAGCTTTCTTT	CASSPGKLNTEAFF
.	TRBV7-6	TRBJ1-2	.	TGTGCCAGCAGCTCCCTCCGGGACAAAGGCTATGGCTACACCTTC	CASSSLRDKGYGYTF
few	TRBV6-2/TRBV6-3	TRBJ1-2	.	TGTGCCAGCACCAACGCCGGGACGGCCTATGGCTACACCTTC	CASTNAGTAYGYTF
few	TRBV19	TRBJ2-7	TRBD2	TGTGCCAGTAGTATGGCTAGCGGGAGGAGCTCCTACGAGCAGTACTTC	CASSMASGRSSYEQYF
.	TRBV7-2	TRBJ1-1	.	TGTGCCAGCAGGCCCACGGCACAGGGTGACACTGAAGCTTTCTTT	CASRPTAQGDTEAFF
.	TRBV10-3	TRBJ2-3	.	TGTGCCAGCAGTGAGGGACCGGGACGCAGTACAGATACGCAGTATTTT	CASSEGPGRSTDTQYF
.	TRBV20-1	TRBJ2-3	.	TGCAGTGCTTGGAGGAATACGCAGTATTTT	CSAWRNTQYF
.	TRBV7-9	TRBJ2-3	.	TGTGCCAGCACCCCGACGGAGGAGAAGGATACGCAGTATTTT	CASTPTEEKDTQYF
.	TRBV7-2	TRBJ2-1	.	TGTGCCAGCAGCCGACCCGGGACTTCCTTACCTGAGCAGTTCTTC	CASSRPGTSLPEQFF
few	TRBV29-1	TRBJ2-1	TRBD2	TGCAGCGTGGGACTAGCGGGGGGGGGCGATGAGCAGTTCTTC	CSVGLAGGGDEQFF
.	TRBV5-1	TRBJ2-4	.	TGCGCCAGCAGCTTGAACCCTGAAAACATTCAGTACTTC	CASSLNPENIQYF
few	TRBV6-4	TRBJ2-2	.	TGTGCCAGCAGTGACTTCGGGGGGCCCCACACCGGGGAGCTGTTTTTT	CASSDFGGPHTGELFF
.	TRBV12-5	TRBJ1-2	TRBD1	TGTGCTAGTGGTCTCGGGGACAGGGGAGGTAATGGCTACACCTTC	CASGLGDRGGNGYTF
.	TRBV20-1	TRBJ2-3	TRBD2	TGCAGTGCTAGAGATCAAGCGGGAGGTCAGGGAGATACGCAGTATTTT	CSARDQAGGQGDTQYF
few	TRBV11-2	TRBJ2-3	TRBD2	TGTGCCAGCAGCTTAGATCCAAGCGGGAGTGCAGATACGCAGTATTTT	CASSLDPSGSADTQYF
.	TRBV29-1	TRBJ2-3	.	TGCAGCGTTGAAGATAGTAACACAGATACGCAGTATTTT	CSVEDSNTDTQYF
.	TRBV6-2/TRBV6-3	TRBJ2-4	TRBD2	TGTGCCAGCAGTTGGACTAGGAATCCCAAAAACATTCAGTACTTC	CASSWTRNPKNIQYF
few	TRBV7-2	TRBJ2-1	TRBD1	TGTGCCAGCAGCTCATCGGGACAGGGCCAGGGGGAGCAGTTCTTC	CASSSSGQGQGEQFF
.	TRBV12-3/TRBV12-4	TRBJ1-2	.	TGTGCCAGCAGTTTATTGGGAAGTGACGGCTACACCTTC	CASSLLGSDGYTF
.	TRBV6-6	TRBJ2-1	TRBD2	TGTGCCAGCAGTTCCCGGACTAGCCCGAGTGCCTACAATGAGCAGTTCTTC	CASSSRTSPSAYNEQFF
.	TRBV4-1	TRBJ2-1	TRBD2	TGCGCCAGCAGCCAAGTCGGACTAGCGGGTCCCGGCTCCTACAGTGAGCAGTTCTTC	CASSQVGLAGPGSYSEQFF
.	TRBV5-1	TRBJ2-1	.	TGCGCCAGCAGCTGGGGCGGGTCCCTTCATGAGCAGTTCTTC	CASSWGGSLHEQFF
.	TRBV20-1	TRBJ2-1	.	TGCAGTGCTAGAAGAGGGCAGGGTGCCTACAATGAGCAGTTCTTC	CSARRGQGAYNEQFF
.	TRBV7-2	TRBJ2-3	.	TGTGCCAGCGGTGTGTACACAGATACGCAGTATTTT	CASGVYTDTQYF
once	TRBV5-1	TRBJ2-7	.	TGCGCCAGCAGCCCGGGGGAGGGGGCCTCCTACGAGCAGTACTTC	CASSPGEGASYEQYF
.	TRBV20-1	TRBJ2-7	.	TGCAGTGCTAGAGATCGCCCGTTGAGCTCCTACGAGCAGTACTTC	CSARDRPLSSYEQYF
.	TRBV7-9	TRBJ2-1	TRBD1	TGTGCCAGCAGCCTCCCCGGACAGGCCTACTCCTACAATGAGCAGTTCTTC	CASSLPGQAYSYNEQFF
few	TRBV7-9	TRBJ2-5	TRBD1	TGTGCCAGCAGCCCCAGGCCGGGACAGCAAGAGACCCAGTACTTC	CASSPRPGQQETQYF
.	TRBV25-1	TRBJ2-1	.	TGTGCCGGCAGTGGACGCAGGGTGAGTGGGTACAATGAGCAGTTCTTC	CAGSGRRVSGYNEQFF
few	TRBV7-2	TRBJ2-1	TRBD2	TGTGCCAGCAGCTCCACCAGCGGGGGGGACTACAATGAGCAGTTCTTC	CASSSTSGGDYNEQFF